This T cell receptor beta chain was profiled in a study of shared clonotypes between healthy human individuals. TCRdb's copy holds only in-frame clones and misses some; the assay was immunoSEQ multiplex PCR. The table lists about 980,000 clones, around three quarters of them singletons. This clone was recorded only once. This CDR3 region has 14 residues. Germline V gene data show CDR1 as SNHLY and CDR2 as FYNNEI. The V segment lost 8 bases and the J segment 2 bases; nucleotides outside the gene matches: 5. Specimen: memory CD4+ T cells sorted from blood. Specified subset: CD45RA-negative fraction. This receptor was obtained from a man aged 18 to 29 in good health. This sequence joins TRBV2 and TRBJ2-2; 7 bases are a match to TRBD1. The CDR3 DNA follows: TGTGCCAGCCAAGAGGGGGCAAACACCGGGGAGCTGTTTTTT. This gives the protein CASQEGANTGELFF.